Presented here are 4 T cell receptor beta chains from one specimen sequenced in a study of blood T cell repertoires in COVID-19. Assay used: immunoSEQ multiplex PCR; TCRdb lists only in-frame clones, some missing. The data hold roughly 250,000 clones, with about 76% observed a single time. Material for sequencing was peripheral blood. The receptor source for this set is a woman aged 55 to 70 with active or convalescent COVID-19.

The J gene is TRBJ1-2, the V gene TRBV7-3, with D perhaps TRBD1 (5 bases). Germline assignment: CDR1 SGHTA and CDR2 FQGTGA. Deletions cut 2 bases from V and 4 bases from J, with 17 bases between. This CDR3 region has 16 residues. The chain's CDR3 is CASSLSFGGLVYGYTF. The CDR3 DNA reads as TGTGCCAGCAGCTTATCGTTTGGGGGACTAGTCTATGGCTACACCTTC.

The count of this clone is one. The chain employs TRBV9 and TRBJ1-1, with D hard to call. Deletions cut 0 bases from V and 0 bases from J, with 12 bases between. Germline V gene sequence: CDR1 SGDLS, CDR2 YYNGEE. The CDR3 has 16 residues. Here the CDR3 reads CASSVGTPRMNTEAFF. The CDR3 nucleotides read TGTGCCAGCAGCGTAGGAACCCCGCGGATGAACACTGAAGCTTTCTTT.

The chain combines TRBV29-1 with TRBJ1-1, with TRBD1 as a possible D gene (5 bases). CDR3 length equals 13 residues. Looked up from germline, CDR1 is SQVTM and CDR2 is ANQGSEA. Trimming stripped 0 bases from V and 4 bases from J, with 9 bases between. The CDR3 is CSVEDRGGTEAFF. The CDR3 DNA sequence: TGCAGCGTTGAAGATCGGGGGGGCACTGAAGCTTTCTTT.

The gene calls are TRBV25-1 and TRBJ2-7; 9 nucleotides agree with TRBD2. V lost 4 bases, J lost 0 bases, and 13 bases stayed unmatched. Germline CDR1 is MGHDK and CDR2 is SYGVNS. This CDR3 contains 18 residues. The CDR3 DNA follows: TGTGCCAGCAGTGGCCGCCTCGGGGGAGCGGGGGGCTCCTACGAGCAGTACTTC. Its protein is CASSGRLGGAGGSYEQYF.